This TCR beta chain was observed in a study of cytomegalovirus exposure and HLA in healthy donors. General observations from the study: CMV antigen specificity was confirmed in vitro for a few CMV-associated chains. The study flagged fewer than 200 TCR beta chains as cytomegalovirus-associated.

Assay: immunoSEQ multiplex PCR; the TCRdb copy retains only in-frame clones and omits some. The table includes 150,000 to 200,000 clones, around nine tenths detected once. Germline values: CDR1 GTSNPN, CDR2 SVGIG (reference sequence). The ends were cut back, 5 bases at V and 1 base at J, with 11 bases in the middle. The CDR3 contains 14 residues. In the case of this clone: No antigen is known for it.

The sequence came from a woman aged 25-40 years in good health and CMV-seronegative. What was sequenced was PBMCs. The chain carries TRBV30 and TRBJ2-2, with a possible D match to TRBD1 (6 bases). The CDR3 is CAWRQQGNTGELFF. CDR3 DNA: TGTGCCTGGCGACAACAGGGGAACACCGGGGAGCTGTTTTTT.